The TCR beta chain described here comes from a study of CD8+CD57+ T cells in acquired aplastic anemia. The CDR3 extends over 13 amino acids. CDR1 is SEHNR, CDR2 FQNEAQ, per germline (reference sequence). Trimming pared 5 bases from V and 7 bases from J, leaving 14 bases between. TCR beta VDJ combinations and CDR3 sequences were profiled from genomic DNA. TCRdb re-called the reads through MiXCR, storing one row per CDR3 protein. Among about 420,000 distinct CDR3 sequences listed, roughly 68% were seen once. Input material: sorted CD4+, CD8+, or CD8+CD57+ T cells (not recorded which) from PBMCs. The chain recombines TRBV7-9 with TRBJ1-2; D is undetermined. This clonotype was obtained from a human donor in good health, serving as a control. CDR3 loop: CASSVRAQCGYTF. The CDR3 coding sequence is TGTGCCAGCAGCGTACGGGCCCAGTGTGGCTACACCTTC.